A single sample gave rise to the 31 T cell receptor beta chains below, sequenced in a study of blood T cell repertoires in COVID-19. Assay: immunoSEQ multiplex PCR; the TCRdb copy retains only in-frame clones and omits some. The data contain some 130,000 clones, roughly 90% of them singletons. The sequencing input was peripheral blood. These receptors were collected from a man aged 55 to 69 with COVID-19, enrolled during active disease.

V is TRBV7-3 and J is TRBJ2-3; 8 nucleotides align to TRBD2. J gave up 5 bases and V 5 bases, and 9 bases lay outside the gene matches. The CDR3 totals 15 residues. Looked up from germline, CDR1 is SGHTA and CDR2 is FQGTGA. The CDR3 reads CASSGAGGQRDTQYF. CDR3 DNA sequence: TGTGCCAGCAGCGGGGCGGGGGGCCAGAGAGATACGCAGTATTTT.

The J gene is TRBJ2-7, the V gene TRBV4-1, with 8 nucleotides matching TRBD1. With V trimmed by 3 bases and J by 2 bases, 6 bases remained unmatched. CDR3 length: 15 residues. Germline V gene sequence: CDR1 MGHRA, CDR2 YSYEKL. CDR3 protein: CASSHTGTGAYEQYF. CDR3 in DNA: TGCGCCAGCAGCCACACCGGGACAGGCGCCTACGAGCAGTACTTC.

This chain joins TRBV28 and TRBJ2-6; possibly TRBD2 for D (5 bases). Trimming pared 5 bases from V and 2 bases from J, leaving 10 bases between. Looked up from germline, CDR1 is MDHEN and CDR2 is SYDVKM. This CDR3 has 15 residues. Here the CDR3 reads CASSPPGTGANVLTF. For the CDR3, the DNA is TGTGCCAGCAGTCCGCCCGGGACTGGGGCCAACGTCCTGACTTTC.

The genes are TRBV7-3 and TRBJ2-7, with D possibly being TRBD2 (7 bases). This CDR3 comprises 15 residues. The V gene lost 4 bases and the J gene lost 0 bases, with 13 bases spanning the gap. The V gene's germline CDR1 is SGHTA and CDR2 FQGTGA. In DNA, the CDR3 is TGTGCCAGCAGCTCTAGGGGGGGAAGCTCCTACGAGCAGTACTTC. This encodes CASSSRGGSSYEQYF.

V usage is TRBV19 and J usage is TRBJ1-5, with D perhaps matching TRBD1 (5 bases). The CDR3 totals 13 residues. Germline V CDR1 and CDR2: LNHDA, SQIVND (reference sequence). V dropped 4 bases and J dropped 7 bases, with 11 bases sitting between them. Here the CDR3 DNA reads TGTGCCAGTAGTACACCCCCAGGGCAGCCCCAGCATTTT. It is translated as CASSTPPGQPQHF.

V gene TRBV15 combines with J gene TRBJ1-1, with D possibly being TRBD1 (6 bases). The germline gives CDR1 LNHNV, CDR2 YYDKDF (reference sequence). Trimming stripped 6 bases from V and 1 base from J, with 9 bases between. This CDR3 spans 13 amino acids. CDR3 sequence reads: CATRGGKNTEAFF. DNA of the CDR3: TGTGCCACCAGAGGGGGAAAGAACACTGAAGCTTTCTTT.

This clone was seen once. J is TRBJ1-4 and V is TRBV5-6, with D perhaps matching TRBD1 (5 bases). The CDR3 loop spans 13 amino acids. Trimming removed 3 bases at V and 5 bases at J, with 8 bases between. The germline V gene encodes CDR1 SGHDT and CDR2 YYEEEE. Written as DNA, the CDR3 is TGTGCCAGCAGCTGGGACTTGAATGAAAAACTGTTTTTT. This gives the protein CASSWDLNEKLFF.

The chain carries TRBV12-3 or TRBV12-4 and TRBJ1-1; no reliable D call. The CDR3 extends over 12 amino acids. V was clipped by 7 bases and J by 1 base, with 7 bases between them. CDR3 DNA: TGTGCCAGCATACAACAGAACACTGAAGCTTTCTTT. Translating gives CASIQQNTEAFF.

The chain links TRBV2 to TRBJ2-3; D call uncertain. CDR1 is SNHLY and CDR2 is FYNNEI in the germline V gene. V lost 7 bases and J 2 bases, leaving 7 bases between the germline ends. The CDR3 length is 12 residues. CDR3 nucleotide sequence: TGTGCCAGCAACTTATACACAGATACGCAGTATTTT. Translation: CASNLYTDTQYF.

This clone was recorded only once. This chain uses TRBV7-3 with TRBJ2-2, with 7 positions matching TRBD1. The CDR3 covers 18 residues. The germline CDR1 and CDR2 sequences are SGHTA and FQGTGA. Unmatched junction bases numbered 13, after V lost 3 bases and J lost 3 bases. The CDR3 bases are TGTGCCAGCAGCTTCCCTACCACAGGGGCAGCGCACACCGGGGAGCTGTTTTTT. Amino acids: CASSFPTTGAAHTGELFF.

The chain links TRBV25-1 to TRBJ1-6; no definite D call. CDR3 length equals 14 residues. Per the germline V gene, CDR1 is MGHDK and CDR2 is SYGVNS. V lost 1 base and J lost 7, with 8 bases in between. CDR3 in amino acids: CASSESVWNSPLHF. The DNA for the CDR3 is TGTGCCAGCAGTGAATCAGTATGGAATTCACCCCTCCACTTT.

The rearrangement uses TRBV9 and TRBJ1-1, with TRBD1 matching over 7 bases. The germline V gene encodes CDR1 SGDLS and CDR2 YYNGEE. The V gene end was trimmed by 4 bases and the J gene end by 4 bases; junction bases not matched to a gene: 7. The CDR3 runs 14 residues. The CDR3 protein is CASSTQGLGTEAFF. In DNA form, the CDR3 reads TGTGCCAGCAGCACACAGGGGCTGGGCACTGAAGCTTTCTTT.

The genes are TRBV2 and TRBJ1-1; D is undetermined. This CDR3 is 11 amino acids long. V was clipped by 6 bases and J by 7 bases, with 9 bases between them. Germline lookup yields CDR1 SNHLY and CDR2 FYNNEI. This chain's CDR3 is CASRRDIEAFF. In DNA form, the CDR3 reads TGTGCCAGCAGACGCGACATTGAAGCTTTCTTT.

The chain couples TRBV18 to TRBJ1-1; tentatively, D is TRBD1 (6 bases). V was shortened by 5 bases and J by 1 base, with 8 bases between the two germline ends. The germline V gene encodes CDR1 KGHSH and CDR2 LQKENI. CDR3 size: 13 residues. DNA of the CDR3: TGTGCCAGCTCATGGACAGAGAACACTGAAGCTTTCTTT. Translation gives CASSWTENTEAFF.

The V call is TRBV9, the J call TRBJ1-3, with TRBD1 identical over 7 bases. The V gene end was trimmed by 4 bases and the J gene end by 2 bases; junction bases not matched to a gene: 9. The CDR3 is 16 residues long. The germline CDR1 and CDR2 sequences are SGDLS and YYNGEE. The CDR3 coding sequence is TGTGCCAGCAGCAAACCCGGGACAGTGGCTGGAAACACCATATATTTT. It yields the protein CASSKPGTVAGNTIYF.

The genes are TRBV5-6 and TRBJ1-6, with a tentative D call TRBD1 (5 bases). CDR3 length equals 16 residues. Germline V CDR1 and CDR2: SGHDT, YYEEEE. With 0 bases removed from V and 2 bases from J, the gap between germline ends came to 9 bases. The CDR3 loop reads CASSLAGEAYNSPLHF. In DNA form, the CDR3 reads TGTGCCAGCAGCTTGGCGGGGGAAGCCTATAATTCACCCCTCCACTTT.

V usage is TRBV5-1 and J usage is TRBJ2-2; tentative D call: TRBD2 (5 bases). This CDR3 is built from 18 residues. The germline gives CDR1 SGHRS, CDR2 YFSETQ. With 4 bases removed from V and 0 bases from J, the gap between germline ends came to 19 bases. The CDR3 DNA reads TGCGCCAGCAGCACCGGGATTCTACGACCTTCGAACACCGGGGAGCTGTTTTTT. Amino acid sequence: CASSTGILRPSNTGELFF.

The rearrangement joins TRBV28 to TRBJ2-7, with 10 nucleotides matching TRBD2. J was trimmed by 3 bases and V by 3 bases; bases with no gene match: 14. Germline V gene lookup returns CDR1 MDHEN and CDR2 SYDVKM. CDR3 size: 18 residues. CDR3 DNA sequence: TGTGCCAGCAGTTTTAAGCGGGGGGGCCTTTCAATTTACTACGAGCAGTACTTC. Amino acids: CASSFKRGGLSIYYEQYF.

The CDR3 reads CASSVDPAGGIQETQYF. The CDR3 DNA is TGTGCCAGCAGCGTAGATCCAGCGGGGGGCATACAAGAGACCCAGTACTTC. The chain recombines TRBV9 with TRBJ2-5; the match to TRBD2 covers 9 bases. The CDR3 sequence is 17 residues long. V shed 0 bases and J 2 bases; nucleotides not matched to a gene: 8. Germline V gene sequence: CDR1 SGDLS, CDR2 YYNGEE.

The CDR3 DNA is TGTGCCAGCAGTTACGGGAACAGGGGATCCTACGAGCAGTACTTC. Its translation is CASSYGNRGSYEQYF. V and J are TRBV6-5 and TRBJ2-7; 7 nucleotides align to TRBD1. The CDR3 sequence is 15 residues long. V lost 2 bases, J lost 1 base, and 5 bases stayed unmatched. The germline CDR1 and CDR2 sequences are MNHEY and SVGAGI.

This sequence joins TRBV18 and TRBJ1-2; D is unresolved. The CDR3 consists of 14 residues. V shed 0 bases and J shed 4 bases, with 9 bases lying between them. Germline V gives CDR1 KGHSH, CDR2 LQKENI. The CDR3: CASSPPSTLYGYTF. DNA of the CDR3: TGTGCCAGCTCACCACCCTCGACACTCTATGGCTACACCTTC.

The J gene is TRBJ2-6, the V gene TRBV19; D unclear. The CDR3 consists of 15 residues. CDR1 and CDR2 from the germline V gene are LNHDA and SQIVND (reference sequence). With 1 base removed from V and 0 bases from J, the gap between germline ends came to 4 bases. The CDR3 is CASSIGGSGANVLTF. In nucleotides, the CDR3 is TGTGCCAGTAGTATAGGCGGCTCTGGGGCCAACGTCCTGACTTTC.

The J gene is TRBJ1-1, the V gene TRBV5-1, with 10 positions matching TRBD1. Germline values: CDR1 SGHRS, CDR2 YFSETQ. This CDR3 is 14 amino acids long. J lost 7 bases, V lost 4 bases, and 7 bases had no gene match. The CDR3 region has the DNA TGCGCCAGCAGCCCCCTGGACAGGGGGATTGAAGCTTTCTTT. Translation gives CASSPLDRGIEAFF.

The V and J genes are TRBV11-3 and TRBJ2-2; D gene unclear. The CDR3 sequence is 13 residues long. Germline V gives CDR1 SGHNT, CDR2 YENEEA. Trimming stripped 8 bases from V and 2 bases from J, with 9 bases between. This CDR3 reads CASLNTNTGELFF. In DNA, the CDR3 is TGTGCCAGCTTGAACACAAACACCGGGGAGCTGTTTTTT.

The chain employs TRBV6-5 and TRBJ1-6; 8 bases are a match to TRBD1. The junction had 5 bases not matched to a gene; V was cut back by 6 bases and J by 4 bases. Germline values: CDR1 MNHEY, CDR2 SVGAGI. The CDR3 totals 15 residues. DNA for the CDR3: TGTGCCAGCAGCTTACGACAGGGGTATAATTCACCCCTCCACTTT. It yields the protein CASSLRQGYNSPLHF.

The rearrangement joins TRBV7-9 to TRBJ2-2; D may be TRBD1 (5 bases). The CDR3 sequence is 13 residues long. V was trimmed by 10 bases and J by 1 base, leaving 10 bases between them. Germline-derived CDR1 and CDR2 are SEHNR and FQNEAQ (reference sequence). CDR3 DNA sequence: TGTGCCACCGTTCAGGGGAACACCGGGGAGCTGTTTTTT. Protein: CATVQGNTGELFF.

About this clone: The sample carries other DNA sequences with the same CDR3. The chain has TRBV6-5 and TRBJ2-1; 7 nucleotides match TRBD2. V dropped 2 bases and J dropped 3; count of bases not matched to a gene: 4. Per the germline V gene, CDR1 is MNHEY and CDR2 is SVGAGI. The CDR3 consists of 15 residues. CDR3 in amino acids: CASSYGRGSYNEQFF. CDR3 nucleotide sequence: TGTGCCAGCAGTTACGGGCGGGGGAGCTACAATGAGCAGTTCTTC.

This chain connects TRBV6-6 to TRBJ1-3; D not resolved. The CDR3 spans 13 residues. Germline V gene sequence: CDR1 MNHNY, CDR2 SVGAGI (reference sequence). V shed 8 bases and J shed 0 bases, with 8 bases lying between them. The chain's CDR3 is CASRDDSGNTIYF. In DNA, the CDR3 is TGTGCCAGCCGGGATGACTCTGGAAACACCATATATTTT.

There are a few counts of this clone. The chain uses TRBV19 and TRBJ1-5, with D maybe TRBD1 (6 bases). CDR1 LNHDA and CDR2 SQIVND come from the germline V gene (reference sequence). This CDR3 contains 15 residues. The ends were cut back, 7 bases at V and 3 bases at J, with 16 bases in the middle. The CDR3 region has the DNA TGTGCCAGTATTTCTTCCGGACAGCCCAATCAGCCCCAGCATTTT. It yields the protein CASISSGQPNQPQHF.

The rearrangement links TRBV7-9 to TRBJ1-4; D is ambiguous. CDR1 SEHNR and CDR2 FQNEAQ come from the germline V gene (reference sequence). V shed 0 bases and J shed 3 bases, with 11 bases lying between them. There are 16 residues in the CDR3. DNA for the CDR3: TGTGCCAGCAGCTTAGCGGGCGTTGTGGCTAATGAAAAACTGTTTTTT. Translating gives CASSLAGVVANEKLFF.

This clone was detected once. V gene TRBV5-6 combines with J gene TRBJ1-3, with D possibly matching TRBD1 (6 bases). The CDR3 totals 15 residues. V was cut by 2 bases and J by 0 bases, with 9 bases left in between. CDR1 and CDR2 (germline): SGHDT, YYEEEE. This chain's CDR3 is CASSFGQLSGNTIYF. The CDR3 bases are TGTGCCAGCAGCTTTGGACAGCTCTCTGGAAACACCATATATTTT.